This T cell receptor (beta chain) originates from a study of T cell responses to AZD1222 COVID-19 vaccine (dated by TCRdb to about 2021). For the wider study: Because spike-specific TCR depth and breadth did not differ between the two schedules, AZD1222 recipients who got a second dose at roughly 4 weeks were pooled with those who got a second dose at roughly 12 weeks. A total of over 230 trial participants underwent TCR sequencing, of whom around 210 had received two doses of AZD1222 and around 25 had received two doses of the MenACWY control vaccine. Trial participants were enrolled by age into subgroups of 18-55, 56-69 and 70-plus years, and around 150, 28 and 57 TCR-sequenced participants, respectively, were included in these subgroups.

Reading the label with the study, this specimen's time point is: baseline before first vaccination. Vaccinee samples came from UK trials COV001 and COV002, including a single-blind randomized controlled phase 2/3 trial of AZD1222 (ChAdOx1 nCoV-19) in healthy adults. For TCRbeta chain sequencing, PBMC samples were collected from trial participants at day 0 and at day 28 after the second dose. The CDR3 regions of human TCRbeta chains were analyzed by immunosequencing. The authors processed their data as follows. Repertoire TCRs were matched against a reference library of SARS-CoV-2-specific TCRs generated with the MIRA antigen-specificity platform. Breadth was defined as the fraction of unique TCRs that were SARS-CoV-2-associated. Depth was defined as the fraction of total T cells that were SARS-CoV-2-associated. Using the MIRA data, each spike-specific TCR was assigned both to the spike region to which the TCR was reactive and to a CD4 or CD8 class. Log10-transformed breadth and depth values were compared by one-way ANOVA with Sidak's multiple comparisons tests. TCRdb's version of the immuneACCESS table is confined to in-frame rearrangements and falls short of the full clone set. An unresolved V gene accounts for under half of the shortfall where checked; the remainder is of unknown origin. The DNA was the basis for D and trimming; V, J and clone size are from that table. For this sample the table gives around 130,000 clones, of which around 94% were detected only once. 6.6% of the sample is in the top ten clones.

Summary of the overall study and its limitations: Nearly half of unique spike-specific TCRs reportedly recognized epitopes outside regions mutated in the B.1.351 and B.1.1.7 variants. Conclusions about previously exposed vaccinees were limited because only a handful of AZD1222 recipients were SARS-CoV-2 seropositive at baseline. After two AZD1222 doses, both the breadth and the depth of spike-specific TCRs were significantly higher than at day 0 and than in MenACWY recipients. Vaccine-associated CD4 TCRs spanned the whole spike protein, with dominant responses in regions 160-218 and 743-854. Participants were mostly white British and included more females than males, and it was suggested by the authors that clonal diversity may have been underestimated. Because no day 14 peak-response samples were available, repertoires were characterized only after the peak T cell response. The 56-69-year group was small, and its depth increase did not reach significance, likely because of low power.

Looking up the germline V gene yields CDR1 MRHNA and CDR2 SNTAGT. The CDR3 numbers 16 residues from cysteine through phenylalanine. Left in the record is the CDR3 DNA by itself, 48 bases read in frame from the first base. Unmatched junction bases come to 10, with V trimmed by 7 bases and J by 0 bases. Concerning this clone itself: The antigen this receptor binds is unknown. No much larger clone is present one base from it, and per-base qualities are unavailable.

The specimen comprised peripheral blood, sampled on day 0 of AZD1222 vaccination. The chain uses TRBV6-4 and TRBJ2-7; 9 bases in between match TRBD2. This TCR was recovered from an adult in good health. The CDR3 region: CASTLGAGGSSYEQYF. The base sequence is TGTGCCAGCACCCTGGGGGCGGGGGGGAGCTCCTACGAGCAGTACTTC.